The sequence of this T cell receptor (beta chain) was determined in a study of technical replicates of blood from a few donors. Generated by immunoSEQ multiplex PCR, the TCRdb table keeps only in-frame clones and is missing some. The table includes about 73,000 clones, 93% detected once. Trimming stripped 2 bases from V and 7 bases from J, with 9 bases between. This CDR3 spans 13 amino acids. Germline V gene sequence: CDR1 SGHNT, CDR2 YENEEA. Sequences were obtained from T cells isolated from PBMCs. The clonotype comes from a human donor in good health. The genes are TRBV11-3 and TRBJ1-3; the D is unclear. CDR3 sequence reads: CASSLTRSNTIYF. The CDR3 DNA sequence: TGTGCCAGCAGCTTAACGAGGTCCAACACCATATATTTT. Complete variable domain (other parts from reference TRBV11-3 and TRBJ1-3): EAGVVQSPRYKIIEKKQPVAFWCNPISGHNTLYWYLQNLGQGPELLIRYENEEAVDDSQLPKDRFSAERLKGVDSTLKIQPAELGDSAVYLCASSLTRSNTIYFGEGSWLTVV.